The rows below give T cell receptor beta chains drawn from one sample of a study of blood T cell repertoires in COVID-19. The data were produced by immunoSEQ multiplex PCR, yet TCRdb's version contains in-frame clones alone and is incomplete. The table records about 230,000 clones, roughly 84% of them present only once. Sequenced input: peripheral blood. The source is a woman between 45 and 60 years old with acute or convalescent COVID-19. Each CDR3 is given with its conserved first and last residue. D genes are given only for firm matches. Clone size, where shown, is once, few, many, or a class for clones that have expanded.

j_call d_call cdr3_length clone_size v_call cdr3_aa cdr3_nt
TRBJ1-1 . 16 . TRBV28 CASSPPWRGLNTEAFF TGTGCCAGCAGTCCCCCCTGGCGAGGGTTGAACACTGAAGCTTTCTTT
TRBJ2-1 . 15 . TRBV27 CASSPRDSFGDEQFF TGTGCCAGCAGTCCGAGGGATTCATTTGGGGATGAGCAGTTCTTC
TRBJ2-2 . 11 . TRBV12-3/TRBV12-4 CASSSYGELFF TGTGCCAGCAGTTCCTACGGGGAGCTGTTTTTT
TRBJ1-2 . 13 . TRBV7-8 CASSLVAAGGYTF TGTGCCAGCAGCTTAGTTGCTGCCGGTGGCTACACCTTC
TRBJ1-1 TRBD1 14 . TRBV6-6 CASSSGQTNTEAFF TGTGCCAGCAGTTCGGGACAGACCAACACTGAAGCTTTCTTT
TRBJ2-7 . 16 . TRBV7-2 CASSLARTASSYEQYF TGTGCCAGCAGCTTAGCGAGGACAGCTTCCTCCTACGAGCAGTACTTC
TRBJ2-6 . 15 . TRBV10-2 CASSDGASGANVLTF TGCGCCAGCAGTGATGGAGCCTCTGGGGCCAACGTCCTGACTTTC
TRBJ2-5 TRBD2 17 . TRBV7-9 CASSLGSGRGVQETQYF TGTGCCAGCAGCTTAGGTAGCGGGAGGGGGGTCCAAGAGACCCAGTACTTC
TRBJ1-1 TRBD1 12 . TRBV29-1 CSVADRGVEAFF TGCAGCGTTGCTGACAGGGGGGTTGAAGCTTTCTTT
TRBJ2-5 TRBD2 16 once TRBV9 CASTSGGSLFQETQYF TGTGCCAGCACCTCGGGAGGTAGTTTATTCCAAGAGACCCAGTACTTC
TRBJ2-5 . 15 . TRBV5-1 CASSLKGGARETQYF TGCGCCAGCAGCTTGAAGGGGGGGGCGAGAGAGACCCAGTACTTC
TRBJ1-6 . 17 once TRBV9 CASSVGQRVGGGSPLHF TGTGCCAGCAGCGTAGGTCAGAGGGTTGGGGGAGGTTCACCCCTCCACTTT
TRBJ2-5 . 14 . TRBV27 CASSLTGSGETQYF TGTGCCAGCAGTTTAACAGGGAGTGGGGAGACCCAGTACTTC
TRBJ1-5 TRBD1 15 . TRBV5-6 CASSNGQGAAQPQHF TGTGCCAGCAGCAACGGACAGGGGGCGGCTCAGCCCCAGCATTTT
TRBJ2-1 . 17 . TRBV12-1 CASSTGPGLALYNEQFF TGTGCCAGCAGCACAGGCCCGGGACTAGCGTTGTACAATGAGCAGTTCTTC
TRBJ1-2 . 11 few TRBV6-2/TRBV6-3 CASSYVYGYTF TGTGCCAGCAGTTATGTATATGGCTACACCTTC
TRBJ2-7 . 19 . TRBV6-2/TRBV6-3 CASSYSTVLGGRGSYEQYF TGTGCCAGCAGTTACTCGACAGTTCTTGGGGGCCGGGGATCCTACGAGCAGTACTTC
TRBJ2-1 TRBD2 22 . TRBV3-1/TRBV3-2 CASSSQDLPGLAGGSSYNEQFF TGTGCCAGCAGCAGCCAAGATCTTCCGGGACTAGCGGGGGGGAGCTCCTACAATGAGCAGTTCTTC
TRBJ1-5 . 14 . TRBV27 CASSFTGLGSPQHF TGTGCCAGCAGTTTCACGGGGTTGGGAAGTCCCCAGCATTTT
TRBJ2-1 . 15 . TRBV7-9 CASSHRDIVYNEQFF TGTGCCAGCAGCCACCGGGACATTGTTTACAATGAGCAGTTCTTC
TRBJ1-4 . 19 few TRBV3-1/TRBV3-2 CASSLTPGDRAGIIEKLFF TGTGCCAGCAGCCTAACACCCGGGGACCGGGCGGGGATAATTGAAAAACTGTTTTTT
TRBJ2-3 . 13 few TRBV28 CASSLRGLYTQYF TGTGCCAGCAGTTTAAGGGGACTTTATACGCAGTATTTT
TRBJ2-3 . 15 . TRBV7-3 CASIPFSTATDTQYF TGTGCCAGCATCCCTTTTTCGACAGCCACAGATACGCAGTATTTT
TRBJ2-3 . 14 . TRBV3-1/TRBV3-2 CASSQGPGIDTQYF TGTGCCAGCAGCCAAGGCCCAGGGATAGATACGCAGTATTTT
TRBJ2-7 . 16 . TRBV5-6 CASSSRLTGELDEQYF TGTGCCAGCAGCTCCAGACTAACCGGGGAACTCGACGAGCAGTACTTC
TRBJ1-1 TRBD1 15 once TRBV28 CASSIWTGDFTEAFF TGTGCCAGCAGTATATGGACAGGGGACTTCACTGAAGCTTTCTTT
TRBJ2-5 TRBD2 14 . TRBV19 CASSHGRGGETQYF TGTGCCAGTAGCCACGGCCGGGGGGGAGAGACCCAGTACTTC
TRBJ2-1 TRBD2 16 once TRBV3-1/TRBV3-2 CASSLSTSGSLNEQFF TGTGCCAGCAGCCTATCGACTAGCGGGAGTTTAAATGAGCAGTTCTTC
TRBJ1-4 TRBD1 15 . TRBV6-5 CASSPEGQGDEKLFF TGTGCCAGCAGTCCCGAGGGACAGGGGGATGAAAAACTGTTTTTT
TRBJ1-2 . 13 . TRBV2 CASTDPGVRGYTF TGTGCCAGCACCGACCCGGGGGTACGAGGCTACACCTTC
TRBJ2-1 TRBD2 16 . TRBV19 CASSIGGTSGSSEQFF TGTGCCAGTAGTATAGGCGGGACTAGCGGGAGTTCTGAGCAGTTCTTC
TRBJ2-3 TRBD2 14 . TRBV7-8 CASSTAGATDTQYF TGTGCCAGCAGCACAGCGGGGGCTACAGATACGCAGTATTTT
TRBJ2-5 . 14 . TRBV19 CASSRTGYQETQYF TGTGCCAGTAGTAGGACGGGGTATCAAGAGACCCAGTACTTC
TRBJ1-1 . 16 . TRBV7-3 CASSLKGGGLGTEAFF TGTGCCAGCAGCTTGAAGGGCGGGGGCCTAGGGACTGAAGCTTTCTTT
TRBJ1-2 TRBD1 15 . TRBV4-3 CASSQVVGQGYGYTF TGCGCCAGCAGCCAAGTGGTTGGACAGGGCTATGGCTACACCTTC
TRBJ1-2 TRBD1 14 . TRBV30 CAWSVHQGAYGYTF TGTGCCTGGAGTGTCCATCAGGGGGCTTATGGCTACACCTTC
TRBJ2-1 TRBD2 14 once TRBV3-1/TRBV3-2 CASSRGDYRNEQFF TGTGCCAGCAGCCGAGGGGACTATCGGAATGAGCAGTTCTTC
TRBJ1-5 . 14 . TRBV20-1 CSASPNRANQPQHF TGCAGTGCTAGTCCGAACAGGGCGAATCAGCCCCAGCATTTT
TRBJ2-1 TRBD2 15 . TRBV10-3 CAIRKTSGTYNEQFF TGTGCCATCAGAAAAACTAGCGGGACTTACAATGAGCAGTTCTTC
TRBJ2-3 TRBD1 17 . TRBV5-1 CASSLDGTETSTDTQYF TGCGCCAGCAGCTTGGACGGGACAGAAACTAGCACAGATACGCAGTATTTT
TRBJ2-3 . 12 . TRBV6-2/TRBV6-3 CASSYRGDTQYF TGTGCCAGCAGTTACCGCGGAGATACGCAGTATTTT
TRBJ1-5 TRBD1 15 . TRBV10-3 CAIKRGTESNQPQHF TGTGCCATCAAAAGGGGGACAGAGAGCAATCAGCCCCAGCATTTT
TRBJ2-2 . 14 . TRBV5-1 CASSSAQGTGELFF TGCGCCAGCAGCTCCGCGCAGGGCACCGGGGAGCTGTTTTTT